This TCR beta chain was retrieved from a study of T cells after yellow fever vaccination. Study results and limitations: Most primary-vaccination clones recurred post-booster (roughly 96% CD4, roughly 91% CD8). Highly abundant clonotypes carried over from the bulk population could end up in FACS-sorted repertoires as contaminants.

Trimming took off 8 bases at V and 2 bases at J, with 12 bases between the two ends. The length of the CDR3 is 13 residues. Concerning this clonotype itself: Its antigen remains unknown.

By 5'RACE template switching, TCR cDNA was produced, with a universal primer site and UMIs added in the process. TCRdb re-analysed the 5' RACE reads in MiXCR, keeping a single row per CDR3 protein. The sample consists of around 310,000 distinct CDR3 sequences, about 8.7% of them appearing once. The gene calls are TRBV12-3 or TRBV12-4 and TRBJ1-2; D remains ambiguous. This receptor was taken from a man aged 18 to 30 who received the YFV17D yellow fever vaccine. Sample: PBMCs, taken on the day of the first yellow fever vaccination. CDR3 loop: CASRHPENYGYTF. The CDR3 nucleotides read TGTGCCAGCCGTCACCCGGAAAACTATGGCTACACCTTC.